This TCR beta chain is from a study of early T cells in non-severe SARS-CoV-2 infection (dated by TCRdb to about 2021). For the wider study: Because TCR sequencing was done on bulk RNA from unsorted whole blood, the alpha and beta chains could not be paired. Points the paper makes about the study in general: VDJdb matching was skewed toward anti-spike CD8 responses and likely underestimated virus-specific expansions by missing private and CD4 specificities.

The study was a case-control design nested within a healthcare worker cohort in London, UK, with weekly nasopharyngeal swab PCR tests and blood sampling. Healthcare workers were enrolled in the week of the UK lockdown, from 23 to 31 March 2020, and were followed every week for up to 16 weeks. This clonotype has only a few counts. What this receptor recognizes is not known. No per-base quality is available; no much larger clone lies one base away. The library was produced with 5' RACE. The sequencer listed for this sample is NextSeq 500. To correct for sequencing error and PCR bias, the TCR library protocol tagged individual cDNA molecules with unique molecular identifiers. Both TCR alpha and beta chains were sequenced, and tight co-correlation was observed between alpha and beta sequence abundances in each sample. The authors' pipeline ran thus. Decombinator V4 was used to annotate the V gene, J gene and CDR3 of the TCR sequences. Expanded TCRs were defined as changing significantly between any two time points under a Poisson model with p below 0.0001. TCR abundances were normalised to the total number of TCRs sequenced per sample and expressed as counts per million. VDJdb, accessed 1 November 2021, was searched for CMV, EBV and SARS-CoV-2 annotated TCRs, excluding TCRs annotated for multiple antigens. TCRdb trimmed public reads at Q25 via fastp, called clones via MiXCR and kept in-frame beta chains. Every CDR3 protein is listed once, alongside the most common genes and DNA of its rows. TCRdb, not the original authors, processed these V and J calls. In this sample the table shows roughly 75,000 distinct CDR3 sequences, about 15% of which occur a single time. The ten largest clones add up to 2.5% to 3% of the sample.

This receptor was obtained from an adult who was a healthcare worker with PCR-confirmed SARS-CoV-2 infection or an uninfected control (not recorded which). Source material: whole blood.

The CDR3 loop reads CASSLRPSFAYNEQFF. The DNA sequence follows: TGTGCCAGCAGCTTACGTCCCAGCTTCGCCTACAATGAGCAGTTCTTC. The V and J genes are TRBV7-2 and TRBJ2-1; the D gene assignment is ambiguous. CDR1 SGHTA and CDR2 FQGNSA were looked up in the germline V gene. V is clipped by 2 bases and J by 2 bases, and the sequence between their germline boundaries is 13 bases long. The cysteine opens and the phenylalanine closes a CDR3 of 16 amino acids. The CDR3 DNA has 48 bases and is translated from base 1.